The clone carrying this TCR beta chain was observed once. These data are taken from a study of blood T cell repertoires in COVID-19. This CDR3 spans 13 amino acids. CDR1 is GTSNPN, CDR2 SVGIG, per germline (reference sequence). V was pared by 2 bases and J by 12 bases, with 17 bases between. Sequenced by immunoSEQ multiplex PCR; TCRdb stores in-frame clones only, minus some. The profile shows 100,000 to 120,000 clones, around nine tenths of them singletons. The V call is TRBV30, the J call TRBJ2-1; D unresolved. Sample: peripheral blood. The sequence was collected from a woman aged 45-59 years with acute or convalescent COVID-19. The CDR3 bases are TGTGCCTGGAGTAGAGGTTCCCCTTATAGGCAGTTCTTC. Its protein product is CAWSRGSPYRQFF.